These T cell receptor beta chains were read from a single sample in a study of blood T cell repertoires in COVID-19. Repertoires were generated with immunoSEQ multiplex PCR, while TCRdb's copy carries only in-frame clones and drops some. The table shows some 36,000 clones, with 90% occurring only once. Sequencing was performed on peripheral blood. All receptors derive from a man aged 55 to 69 with active or convalescent COVID-19. The CDR3 runs from the conserved cysteine through the conserved F or W.

CDR3 protein: CASSQDMMKRDYGYTF
V gene: TRBV4-3

CDR3 protein: CASAPPRSEQTYEQYF
V gene: TRBV2

CDR3 protein: CASSQDPRGNEAFF
V gene: TRBV4-3

CDR3 protein: CASTFGQGRAEAFF
V gene: TRBV7-8

CDR3 protein: CASSVVTGLGYTF
V gene: TRBV9

CDR3 protein: CASSSPAGGDEKLFF
V gene: TRBV28

CDR3 protein: CASSLTGVQPQHF
V gene: TRBV19

CDR3 protein: CASSLFSGLLAGDEDEQFF
V gene: TRBV7-3

CDR3 protein: CASSMVAQNNEQFF
V gene: TRBV9

CDR3 protein: CASSPGEGNQPQHF
V gene: TRBV18

CDR3 protein: CASSLYPGRGDSPLHF
V gene: TRBV5-1

CDR3 protein: CASSRTGSNTGELFF
V gene: TRBV2

CDR3 protein: CSVTPGDRGNYGYTF
V gene: TRBV29-1

CDR3 protein: CATSQQGKANEQFF
V gene: TRBV24-1

CDR3 protein: CASSEVWTDNYGYTF
V gene: TRBV6-1

CDR3 protein: CASSLGSGLNTGELFF
V gene: TRBV5-1

CDR3 protein: CASSVGQGGDQPQHF
V gene: TRBV9

CDR3 protein: CASSLVSGSGEKLFF
V gene: TRBV5-1

CDR3 protein: CASSIRGLRNTEAFF
V gene: TRBV19

CDR3 protein: CATSGVDKGQSGGYTF
V gene: TRBV24-1

CDR3 protein: CASSVRQVNTEAFF
V gene: TRBV2

CDR3 protein: CASRTLAGGQSEQYF
V gene: TRBV19

CDR3 protein: CASSFDTEAFF
V gene: TRBV6-6

CDR3 protein: CAISGGQGDSGANVLTF
V gene: TRBV10-3

CDR3 protein: CAWSGLAGNEQYF
V gene: TRBV30

CDR3 protein: CASSLAGEGNSPLHF
V gene: TRBV28

CDR3 protein: CSASGTSFHTQYF
V gene: TRBV20-1

CDR3 protein: CASSAGTAYSYEQYF
V gene: TRBV11-2

CDR3 protein: CSARASGANVLTF
V gene: TRBV20-1

CDR3 protein: CASSQDLRGRSYGYTF
V gene: TRBV14

CDR3 protein: CASSLSGRTDTQYF
V gene: TRBV27

CDR3 protein: CSVYTAEAFF
V gene: TRBV29-1

CDR3 protein: CASSQDGGRGTEAFF
V gene: TRBV4-3

CDR3 protein: CASSVRQKDTF
V gene: TRBV2

CDR3 protein: CASSRDRENEQFF
V gene: TRBV10-2

CDR3 protein: CASSTGGPGNQPQHF
V gene: TRBV18

CDR3 protein: CASSRPFQGPNEKLFF
V gene: TRBV4-2

CDR3 protein: CASSLGGGIETQYF
V gene: TRBV7-9

CDR3 protein: CASSSSYEQYF
V gene: TRBV18

CDR3 protein: CASSKERGQGAFF
V gene: TRBV14

CDR3 protein: CARSLGLLKGNEQFF
V gene: TRBV5-3